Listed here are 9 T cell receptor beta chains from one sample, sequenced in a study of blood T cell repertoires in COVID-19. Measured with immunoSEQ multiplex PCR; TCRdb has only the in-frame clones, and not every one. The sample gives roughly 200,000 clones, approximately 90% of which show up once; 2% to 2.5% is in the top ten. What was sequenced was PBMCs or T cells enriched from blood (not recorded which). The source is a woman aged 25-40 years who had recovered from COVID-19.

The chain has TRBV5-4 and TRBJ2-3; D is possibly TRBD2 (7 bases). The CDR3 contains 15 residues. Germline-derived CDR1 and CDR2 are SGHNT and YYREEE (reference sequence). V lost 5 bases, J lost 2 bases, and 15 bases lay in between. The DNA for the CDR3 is TGTGCCAGCAGGCCGGGGGGCCTACTCACAGATACGCAGTATTTT. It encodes CASRPGGLLTDTQYF.

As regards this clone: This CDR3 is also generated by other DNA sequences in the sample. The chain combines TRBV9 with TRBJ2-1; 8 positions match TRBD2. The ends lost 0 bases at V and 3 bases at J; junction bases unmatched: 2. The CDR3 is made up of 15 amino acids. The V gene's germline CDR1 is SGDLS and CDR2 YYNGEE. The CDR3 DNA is TGTGCCAGCAGCGTAGGACTAGCGCTCTACAATGAGCAGTTCTTC. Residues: CASSVGLALYNEQFF.

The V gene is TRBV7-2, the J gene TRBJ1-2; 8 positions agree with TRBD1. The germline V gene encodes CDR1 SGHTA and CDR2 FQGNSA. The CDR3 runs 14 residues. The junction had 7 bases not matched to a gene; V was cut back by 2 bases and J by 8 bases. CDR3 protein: CASSLRTGLRGYTF. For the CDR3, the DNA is TGTGCCAGCAGCTTACGGACAGGGCTCCGAGGCTACACCTTC.

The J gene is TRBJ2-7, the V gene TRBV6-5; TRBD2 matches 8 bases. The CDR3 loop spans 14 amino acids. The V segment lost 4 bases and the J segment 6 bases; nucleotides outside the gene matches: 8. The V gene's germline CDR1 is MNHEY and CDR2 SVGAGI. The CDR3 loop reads CASSSGGPGVEQYF. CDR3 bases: TGTGCCAGCAGTTCGGGGGGGCCGGGGGTCGAGCAGTACTTC.

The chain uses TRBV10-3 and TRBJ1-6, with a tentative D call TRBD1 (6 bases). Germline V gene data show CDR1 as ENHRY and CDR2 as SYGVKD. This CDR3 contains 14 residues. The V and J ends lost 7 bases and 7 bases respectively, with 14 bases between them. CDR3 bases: TGTGCCATCATGGGGGACACCTCAAATTCACCCCTCCACTTT. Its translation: CAIMGDTSNSPLHF.

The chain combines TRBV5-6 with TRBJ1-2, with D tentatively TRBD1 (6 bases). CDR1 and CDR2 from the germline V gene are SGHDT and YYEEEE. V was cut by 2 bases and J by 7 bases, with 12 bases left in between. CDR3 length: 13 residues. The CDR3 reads CASSLQGTRGYTF. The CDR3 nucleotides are TGTGCCAGCAGCTTACAGGGAACCCGTGGCTACACCTTC.

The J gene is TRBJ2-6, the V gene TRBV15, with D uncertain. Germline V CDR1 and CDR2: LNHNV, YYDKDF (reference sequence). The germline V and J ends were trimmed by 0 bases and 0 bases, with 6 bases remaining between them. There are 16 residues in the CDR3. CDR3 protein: CATSRDLSSGANVLTF. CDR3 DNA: TGTGCCACCAGCAGAGATCTTAGCTCTGGGGCCAACGTCCTGACTTTC.

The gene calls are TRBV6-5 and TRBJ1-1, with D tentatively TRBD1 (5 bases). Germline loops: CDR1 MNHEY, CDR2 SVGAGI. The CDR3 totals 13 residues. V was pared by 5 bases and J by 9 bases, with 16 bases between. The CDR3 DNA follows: TGTGCCAGCAGTCGAAATCGTGGGGGGAAAGCTTTCTTT. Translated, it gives CASSRNRGGKAFF.

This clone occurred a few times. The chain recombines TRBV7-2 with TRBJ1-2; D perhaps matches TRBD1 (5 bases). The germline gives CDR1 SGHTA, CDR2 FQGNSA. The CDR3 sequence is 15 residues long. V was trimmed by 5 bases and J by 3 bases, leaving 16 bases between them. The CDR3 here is CASSPPSTAHYGYTF. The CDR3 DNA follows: TGTGCCAGCAGCCCCCCCTCGACAGCCCACTATGGCTACACCTTC.